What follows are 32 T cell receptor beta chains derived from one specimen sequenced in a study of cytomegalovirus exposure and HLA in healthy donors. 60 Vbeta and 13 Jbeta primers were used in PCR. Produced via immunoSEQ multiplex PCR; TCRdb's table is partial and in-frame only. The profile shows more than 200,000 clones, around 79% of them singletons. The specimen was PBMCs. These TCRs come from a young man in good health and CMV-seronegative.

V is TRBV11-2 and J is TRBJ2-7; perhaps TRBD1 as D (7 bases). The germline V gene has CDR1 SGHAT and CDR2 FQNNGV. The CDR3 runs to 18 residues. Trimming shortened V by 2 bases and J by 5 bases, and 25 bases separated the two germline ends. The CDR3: CASSLYEGPRDRGDEQYF. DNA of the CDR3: TGTGCCAGCAGCTTATATGAGGGGCCGCGGGACAGAGGGGACGAGCAGTACTTC.

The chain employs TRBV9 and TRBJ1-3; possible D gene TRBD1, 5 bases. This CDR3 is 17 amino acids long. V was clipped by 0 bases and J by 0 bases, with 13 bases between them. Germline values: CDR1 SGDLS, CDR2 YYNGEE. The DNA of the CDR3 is TGTGCCAGCAGCGTAGGACAGATTGGGCTCTCTGGAAACACCATATATTTT. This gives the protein CASSVGQIGLSGNTIYF.

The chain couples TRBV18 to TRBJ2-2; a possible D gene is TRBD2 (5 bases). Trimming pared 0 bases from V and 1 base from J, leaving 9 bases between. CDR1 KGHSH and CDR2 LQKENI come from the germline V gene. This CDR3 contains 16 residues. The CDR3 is CASSPPSRENTGELFF. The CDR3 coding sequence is TGTGCCAGCTCACCACCCTCTCGGGAGAACACCGGGGAGCTGTTTTTT.

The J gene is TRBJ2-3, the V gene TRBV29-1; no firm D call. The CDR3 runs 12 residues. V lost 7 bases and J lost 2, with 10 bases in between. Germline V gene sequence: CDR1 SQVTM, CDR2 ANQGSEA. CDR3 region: CSAVRDTDTQYF. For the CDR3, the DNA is TGCAGCGCTGTAAGAGACACAGATACGCAGTATTTT.

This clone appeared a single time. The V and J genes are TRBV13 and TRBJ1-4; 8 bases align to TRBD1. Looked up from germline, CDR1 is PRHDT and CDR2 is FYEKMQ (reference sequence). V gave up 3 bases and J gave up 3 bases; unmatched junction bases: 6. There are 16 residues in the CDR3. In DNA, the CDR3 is TGTGCCAGCAGCTTCGGCAGGGGGCCTGCTAATGAAAAACTGTTTTTT. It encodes CASSFGRGPANEKLFF.

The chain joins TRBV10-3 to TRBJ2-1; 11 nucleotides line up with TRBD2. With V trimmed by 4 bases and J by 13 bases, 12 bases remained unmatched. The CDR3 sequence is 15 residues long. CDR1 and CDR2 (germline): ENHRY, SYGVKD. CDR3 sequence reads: CAISAGVAGGTLQFF. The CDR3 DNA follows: TGTGCCATCAGTGCGGGGGTAGCGGGGGGGACGCTTCAGTTCTTC.

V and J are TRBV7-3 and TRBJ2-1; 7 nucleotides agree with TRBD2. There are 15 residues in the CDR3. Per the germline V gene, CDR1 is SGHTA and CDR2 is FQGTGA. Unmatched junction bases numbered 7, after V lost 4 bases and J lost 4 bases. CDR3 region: CASSSAGRGYNEQFF. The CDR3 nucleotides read TGTGCCAGCAGCTCCGCGGGGAGGGGATACAATGAGCAGTTCTTC.

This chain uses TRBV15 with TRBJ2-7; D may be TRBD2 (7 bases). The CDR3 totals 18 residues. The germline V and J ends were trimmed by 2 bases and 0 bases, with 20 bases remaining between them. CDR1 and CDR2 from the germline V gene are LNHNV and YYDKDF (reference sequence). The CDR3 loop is CATSRSGAWAGASYEQYF. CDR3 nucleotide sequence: TGTGCCACCAGCAGAAGTGGGGCTTGGGCGGGGGCCTCCTACGAGCAGTACTTC. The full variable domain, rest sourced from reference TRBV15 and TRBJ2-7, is DAMVIQNPRYQVTQFGKPVTLSCSQTLNHNVMYWYQQKSSQAPKLLFHYYDKDFNNEADTPDNFQSRRPNTSFCFLDIRSPGLGDTAMYLCATSRSGAWAGASYEQYFGPGTRLTVT.

In DNA form, the CDR3 reads TGTGCCAGCAGCAACCCCAGGGGTTACGAGCAGTACTTC. The encoded protein is CASSNPRGYEQYF. V gene TRBV7-9 combines with J gene TRBJ2-7; tentatively, D is TRBD1 (6 bases). In germline, CDR1 is SEHNR, CDR2 FQNEAQ (reference sequence). Trimming took off 5 bases at V and 4 bases at J, with 12 bases between the two ends. This CDR3 is built from 13 residues.

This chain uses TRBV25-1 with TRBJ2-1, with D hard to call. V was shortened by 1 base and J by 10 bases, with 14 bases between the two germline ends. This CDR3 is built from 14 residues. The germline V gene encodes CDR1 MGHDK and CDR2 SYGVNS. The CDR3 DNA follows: TGTGCCAGCAGTGAATCCCCTTCGGTAACGGAGCAGTTCTTC. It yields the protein CASSESPSVTEQFF.

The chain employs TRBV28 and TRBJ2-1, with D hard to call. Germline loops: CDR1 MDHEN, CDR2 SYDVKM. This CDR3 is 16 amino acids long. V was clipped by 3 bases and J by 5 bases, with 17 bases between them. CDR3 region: CASSLVTLLKNNEQFF. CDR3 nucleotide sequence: TGTGCCAGCAGTTTGGTGACACTTCTAAAGAACAATGAGCAGTTCTTC.

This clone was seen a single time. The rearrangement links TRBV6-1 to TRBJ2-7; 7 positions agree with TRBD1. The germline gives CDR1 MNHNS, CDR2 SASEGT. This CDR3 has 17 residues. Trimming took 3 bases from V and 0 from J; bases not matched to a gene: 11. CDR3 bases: TGTGCCAGCAGTGATCAGGGGAAGGACAGGAGCTCCTACGAGCAGTACTTC. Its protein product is CASSDQGKDRSSYEQYF.

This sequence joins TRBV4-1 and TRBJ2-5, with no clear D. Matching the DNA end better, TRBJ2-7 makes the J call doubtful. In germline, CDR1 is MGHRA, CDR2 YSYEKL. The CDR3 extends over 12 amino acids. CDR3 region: CASSSSRYEQYF. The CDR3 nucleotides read TGCGCCAGCAGCTCCTCCCGCTACGAGCAGTACTTC.

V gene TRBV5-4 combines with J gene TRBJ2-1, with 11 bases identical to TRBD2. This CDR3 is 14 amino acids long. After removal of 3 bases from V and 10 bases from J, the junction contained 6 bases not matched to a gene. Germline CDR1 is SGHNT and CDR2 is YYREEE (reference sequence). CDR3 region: CASSSVLAGEEQFF. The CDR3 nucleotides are TGTGCCAGCAGCTCCGTACTAGCGGGAGAAGAGCAGTTCTTC.

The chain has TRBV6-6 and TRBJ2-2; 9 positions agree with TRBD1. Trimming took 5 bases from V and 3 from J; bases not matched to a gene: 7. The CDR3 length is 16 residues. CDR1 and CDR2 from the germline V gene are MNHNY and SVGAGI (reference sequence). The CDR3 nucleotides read TGTGCCAGCAGTCCACAGGGGGCAGGTGACACCGGGGAGCTGTTTTTT. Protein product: CASSPQGAGDTGELFF.

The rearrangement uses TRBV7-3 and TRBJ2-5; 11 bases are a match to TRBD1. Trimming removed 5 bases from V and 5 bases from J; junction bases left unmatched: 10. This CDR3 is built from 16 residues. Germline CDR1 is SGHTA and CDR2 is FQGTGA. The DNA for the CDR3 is TGTGCCAGCAGCCCAAGAGGGACAGGGGGATGGGAGACCCAGTACTTC. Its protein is CASSPRGTGGWETQYF.

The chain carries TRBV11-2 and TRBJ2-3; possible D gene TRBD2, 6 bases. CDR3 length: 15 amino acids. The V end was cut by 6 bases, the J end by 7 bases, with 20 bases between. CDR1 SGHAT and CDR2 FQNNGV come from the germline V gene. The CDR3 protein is CASRDYRKLTYTQYF. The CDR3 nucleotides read TGTGCCAGCAGGGACTACCGAAAGCTAACATATACGCAGTATTTT.

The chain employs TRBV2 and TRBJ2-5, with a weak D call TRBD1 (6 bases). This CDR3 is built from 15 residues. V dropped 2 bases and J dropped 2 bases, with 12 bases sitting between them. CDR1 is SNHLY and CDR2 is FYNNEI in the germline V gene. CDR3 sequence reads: CASSEWRTDQETQYF. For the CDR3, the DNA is TGTGCCAGCAGTGAATGGAGGACAGATCAAGAGACCCAGTACTTC.

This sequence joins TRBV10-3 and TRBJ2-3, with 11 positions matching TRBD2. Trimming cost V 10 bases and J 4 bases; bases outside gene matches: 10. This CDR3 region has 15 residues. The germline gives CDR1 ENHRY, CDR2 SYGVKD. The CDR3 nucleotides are TGTGCCACCCTCCCGACTAGCGGGGCTGCAGATACGCAGTATTTT. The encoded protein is CATLPTSGAADTQYF.

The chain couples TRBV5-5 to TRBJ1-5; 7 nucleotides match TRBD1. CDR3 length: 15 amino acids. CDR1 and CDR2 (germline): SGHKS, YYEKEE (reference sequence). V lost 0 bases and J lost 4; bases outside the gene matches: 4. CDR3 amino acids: CASSLEPGQNQPQHF. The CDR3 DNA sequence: TGTGCCAGCAGCTTGGAGCCGGGACAGAATCAGCCCCAGCATTTT.

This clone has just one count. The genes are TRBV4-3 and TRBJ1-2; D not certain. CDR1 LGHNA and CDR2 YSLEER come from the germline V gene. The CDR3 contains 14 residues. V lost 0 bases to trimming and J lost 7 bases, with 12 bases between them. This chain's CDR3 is CASSQDSGSGGYTF. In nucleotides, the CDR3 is TGCGCCAGCAGCCAAGATTCGGGGTCAGGTGGCTACACCTTC.

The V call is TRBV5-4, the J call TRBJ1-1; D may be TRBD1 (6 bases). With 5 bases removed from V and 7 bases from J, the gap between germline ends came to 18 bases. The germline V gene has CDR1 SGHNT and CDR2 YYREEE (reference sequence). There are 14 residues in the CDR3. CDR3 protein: CASSIWGGAYEAFF. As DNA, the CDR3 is TGTGCCAGCAGTATTTGGGGGGGCGCATATGAAGCTTTCTTT. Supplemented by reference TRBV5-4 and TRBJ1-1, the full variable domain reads ETGVTQSPTHLIKTRGQQVTLRCSSQSGHNTVSWYQQALGQGPQFIFQYYREEENGRGNFPPRFSGLQFPNYSSELNVNALELDDSALYLCASSIWGGAYEAFFGQGTRLTVV.

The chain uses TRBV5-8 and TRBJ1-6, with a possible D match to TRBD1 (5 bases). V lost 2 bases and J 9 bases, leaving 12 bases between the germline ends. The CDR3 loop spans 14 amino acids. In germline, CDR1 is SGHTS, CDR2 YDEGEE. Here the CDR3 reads CASSFKGLGSPLHF. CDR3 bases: TGTGCCAGCAGCTTCAAGGGGTTGGGTTCACCCCTCCACTTT. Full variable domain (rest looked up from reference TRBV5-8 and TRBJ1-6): EAGVTQSPTHLIKTRGQQATLRCSPISGHTSVYWYQQALGLGLQFLLWYDEGEERNRGNFPPRFSGRQFPNYSSELNVNALELEDSALYLCASSFKGLGSPLHFGNGTRLTVT.

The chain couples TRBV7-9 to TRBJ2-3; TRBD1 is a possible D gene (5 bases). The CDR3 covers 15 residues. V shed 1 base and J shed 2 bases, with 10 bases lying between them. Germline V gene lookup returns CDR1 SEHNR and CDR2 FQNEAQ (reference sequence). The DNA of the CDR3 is TGTGCCAGCAGCTTAGAAGGGGCCTACACAGATACGCAGTATTTT. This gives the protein CASSLEGAYTDTQYF.

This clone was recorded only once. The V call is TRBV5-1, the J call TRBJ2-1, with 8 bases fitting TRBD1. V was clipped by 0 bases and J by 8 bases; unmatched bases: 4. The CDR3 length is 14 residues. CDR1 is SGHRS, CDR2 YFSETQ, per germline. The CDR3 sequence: CASSLGTGFDEQFF. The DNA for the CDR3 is TGCGCCAGCAGCTTGGGGACAGGGTTCGATGAGCAGTTCTTC.

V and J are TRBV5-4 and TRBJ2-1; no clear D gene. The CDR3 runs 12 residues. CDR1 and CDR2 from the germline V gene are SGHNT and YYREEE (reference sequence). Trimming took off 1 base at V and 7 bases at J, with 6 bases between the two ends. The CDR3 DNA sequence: TGTGCCAGCAGCTTGTGGGCAAATGAGCAGTTCTTC. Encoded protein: CASSLWANEQFF.

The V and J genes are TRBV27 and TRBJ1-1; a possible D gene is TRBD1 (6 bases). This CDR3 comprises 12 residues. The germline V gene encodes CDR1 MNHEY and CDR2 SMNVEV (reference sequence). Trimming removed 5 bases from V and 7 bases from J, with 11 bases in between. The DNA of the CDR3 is TGTGCCAGCAGTCCAGGGGTCGGTGAAGCTTTCTTT. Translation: CASSPGVGEAFF.

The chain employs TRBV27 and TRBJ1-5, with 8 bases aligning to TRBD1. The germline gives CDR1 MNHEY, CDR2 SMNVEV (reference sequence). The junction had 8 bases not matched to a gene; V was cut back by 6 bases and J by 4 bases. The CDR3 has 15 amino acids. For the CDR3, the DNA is TGTGCCAGCAGCGCTGGACAGGGCCAAAATCAGCCCCAGCATTTT. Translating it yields CASSAGQGQNQPQHF.

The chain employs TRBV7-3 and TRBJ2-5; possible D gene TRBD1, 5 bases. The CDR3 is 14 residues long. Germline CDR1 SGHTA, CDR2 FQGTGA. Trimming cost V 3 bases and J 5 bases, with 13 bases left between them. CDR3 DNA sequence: TGTGCCAGCAGCTTTTCAGGGTTGGGGGAGACCCAGTACTTC. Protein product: CASSFSGLGETQYF.

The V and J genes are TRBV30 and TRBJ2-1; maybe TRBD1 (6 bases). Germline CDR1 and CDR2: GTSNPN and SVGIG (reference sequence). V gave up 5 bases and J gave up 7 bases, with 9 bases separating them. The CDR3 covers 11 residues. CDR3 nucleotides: TGTGCCTGGTACAGGGTAAATGAGCAGTTCTTC. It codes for CAWYRVNEQFF.

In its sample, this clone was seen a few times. CDR3 in DNA: TGCGCCAGCAGCCCGAGGGGGGGAGGGGAAACTGAAGCTTTCTTT. Protein product: CASSPRGGGETEAFF. The V call is TRBV4-3, the J call TRBJ1-1; a possible D gene is TRBD1 (6 bases). Trimming stripped 4 bases from V and 5 bases from J, with 17 bases between. Germline V gives CDR1 LGHNA, CDR2 YSLEER. This CDR3 has 15 residues.

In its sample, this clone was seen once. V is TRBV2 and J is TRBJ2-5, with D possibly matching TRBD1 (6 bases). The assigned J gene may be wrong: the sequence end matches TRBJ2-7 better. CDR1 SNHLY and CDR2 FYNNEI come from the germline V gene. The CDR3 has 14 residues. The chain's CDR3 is CASSDQGQTYEQYF. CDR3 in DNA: TGTGCCAGCAGTGATCAGGGGCAAACCTACGAGCAGTACTTC.